The clone carrying this T cell receptor (beta chain) was recorded many times. Its specificity is unknown. This sample was taken from a study of T cell repertoires in cytomegalovirus infection. Study summary: CMV infection and matching HLA type were both indicated by public TCR beta signatures.

Notes on the study in general: HLA-C-restricted CMV-specific TCR beta clonotypes were dominant in the ex vivo response. There were carriers of CMV plus the relevant HLA, and cumulative public TCR beta family frequency identified them.

TCRdb used MiXCR to reprocess the reads, holding one entry per CDR3 protein. This table holds about 310,000 distinct CDR3 sequences, about a sixth found once. The sequencing input was PBMCs. This receptor was taken from a human donor in good health (CMV status not recorded). Some clones in this sample may be carry-over from other donors' samples.

This CDR3 is CASSLDPGNYGYTF. Here the CDR3 DNA reads TGTGCCAGCAGCTTAGACCCCGGGAACTATGGCTACACCTTC. The chain recombines TRBV7-2 with TRBJ1-2; D remains unclear. V was trimmed by 1 base and J by 2 bases, leaving 8 bases between them. The CDR3 runs to 14 residues. From germline, CDR1 is SGHTA and CDR2 FQGNSA. The variable domain in full, with the rest retrieved from reference TRBV7-2 and TRBJ1-2, is GAGVSQSPSNKVTEKGKDVELRCDPISGHTALYWYRQSLGQGLEFLIYFQGNSAPDKSGLPSDRFSAERTGGSVSTLTIQRTQQEDSAVYLCASSLDPGNYGYTFGSGTRLTVV.